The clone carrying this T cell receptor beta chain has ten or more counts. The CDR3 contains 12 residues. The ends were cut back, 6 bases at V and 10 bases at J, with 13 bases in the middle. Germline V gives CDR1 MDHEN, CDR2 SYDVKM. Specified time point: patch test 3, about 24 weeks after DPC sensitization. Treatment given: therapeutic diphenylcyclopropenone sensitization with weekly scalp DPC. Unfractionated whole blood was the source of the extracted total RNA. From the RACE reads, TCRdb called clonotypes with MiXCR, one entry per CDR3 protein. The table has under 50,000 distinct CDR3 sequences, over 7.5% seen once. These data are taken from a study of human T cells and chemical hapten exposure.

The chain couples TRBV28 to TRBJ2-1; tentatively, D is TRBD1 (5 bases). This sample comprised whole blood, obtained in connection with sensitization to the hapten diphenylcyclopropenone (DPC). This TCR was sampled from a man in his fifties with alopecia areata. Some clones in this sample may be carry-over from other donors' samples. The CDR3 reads CASSRQGPEQFF. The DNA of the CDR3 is TGTGCCAGCAGCCGCCAGGGCCCGGAGCAGTTCTTC.